One and the same sample provided the 13 T cell receptor beta chains below, sequenced in a study of cytomegalovirus exposure and HLA in healthy donors. Primers for the PCR totalled 60 Vbeta and 13 Jbeta. Produced via immunoSEQ multiplex PCR; TCRdb's table is partial and in-frame only. The sample has about 96,000 clones, roughly 74% seen once; the top ten hold about 14%. The specimen sequenced was PBMCs. All receptors come from a woman in her 70s in good health and CMV-seropositive.

The CDR3 DNA sequence: TGTGCCAGCAGTTTGCCTTCCGCAGGGGTGGCTCAGCCCCAGCATTTT. Protein sequence: CASSLPSAGVAQPQHF. The chain uses TRBV28 and TRBJ1-5; tentatively, D is TRBD1 (6 bases). The CDR3 has 16 amino acids. V was clipped by 3 bases and J by 6 bases, with 18 bases between them. CDR1 is MDHEN and CDR2 is SYDVKM in the germline V gene.

The chain has TRBV27 and TRBJ1-5, with 11 nucleotides matching TRBD1. The CDR3 is 15 amino acids. From germline, CDR1 is MNHEY and CDR2 SMNVEV (reference sequence). The V segment lost 10 bases and the J segment 1 base; nucleotides outside the gene matches: 6. In DNA, the CDR3 is TGTGCCACCCGCGGACAGGGGGCAAGCAATCAGCCCCAGCATTTT. Its translation is CATRGQGASNQPQHF.

The chain is built from TRBV4-1 and TRBJ2-1, with 7 bases aligning to TRBD2. The CDR3 has 15 amino acids. The germline V gene encodes CDR1 MGHRA and CDR2 YSYEKL. With V trimmed by 1 base and J by 0 bases, 0 bases remained unmatched. The CDR3 nucleotides read TGCGCCAGCAGCCAAGGGGACTACTCCTACAATGAGCAGTTCTTC. It is translated as CASSQGDYSYNEQFF.

In its sample, this clone was seen a few times. The J gene is TRBJ2-3, the V gene TRBV7-8; TRBD2 aligns across 10 bases. Looked up from germline, CDR1 is SGHVS and CDR2 is FQNEAQ. This CDR3 is built from 14 residues. V was pared by 5 bases and J by 4 bases, with 3 bases of the junction left unmatched. The CDR3 loop is CASSPSGRPDTQYF. CDR3 in DNA: TGTGCCAGCAGCCCTAGCGGGAGACCAGATACGCAGTATTTT.

This clone came up a few times. This chain connects TRBV19 to TRBJ2-3; TRBD2 agrees at 7 bases. This CDR3 spans 15 amino acids. CDR1 LNHDA and CDR2 SQIVND come from the germline V gene (reference sequence). Unmatched junction bases numbered 13, after V lost 10 bases and J lost 3 bases. The CDR3 nucleotides read TGTGCCACTAACCGGGGCGGGAGTTTGACAGATACGCAGTATTTT. Amino acids: CATNRGGSLTDTQYF.

This rearrangement joins TRBV7-2 to TRBJ2-1; 11 bases fit TRBD2. The CDR3 covers 18 residues. Germline CDR1 is SGHTA and CDR2 is FQGNSA. Germline trimming cut 4 bases from V and 1 base from J; bases unmatched to any gene: 9. The DNA of the CDR3 is TGTGCCAGCAGCTCGACTAGCGGGACCCCCCGATCCTACAATGAGCAGTTCTTC. Its protein product is CASSSTSGTPRSYNEQFF.

This clone was recorded a few times. The chain has TRBV5-3 and TRBJ1-1; 9 bases match TRBD1. TRBV5-3 counts as an open reading frame of uncertain function. This CDR3 comprises 14 residues. With V trimmed by 4 bases and J by 1 base, 2 bases remained unmatched. The CDR3 bases are TGTGCCAGAAGCCGGGACAGGGAGAACACTGAAGCTTTCTTT. Protein product: CARSRDRENTEAFF.

This clone was counted only a few times. Other nucleotide sequences from this sample produce the same CDR3. In DNA form, the CDR3 reads TGTGCCAGCAGTTTAACAGGGGGCTATGGCTACACCTTC. Translated: CASSLTGGYGYTF. V is TRBV28 and J is TRBJ1-2; 8 bases fit TRBD1. The CDR3 runs 13 residues. From germline, CDR1 is MDHEN and CDR2 SYDVKM. V lost 2 bases to trimming and J lost 4 bases; unmatched junction nucleotides: 0.

This clone was seen more than once but under ten times. The gene calls are TRBV18 and TRBJ1-3; no reliable D call. V was shortened by 4 bases and J by 0 bases, with 10 bases between the two germline ends. The CDR3 sequence is 15 residues long. Germline CDR1 and CDR2: KGHSH and LQKENI. The CDR3 reads CASSLREGSGNTIYF. CDR3 DNA sequence: TGTGCCAGCTCACTGAGGGAAGGCTCTGGAAACACCATATATTTT.

The chain is built from TRBV18 and TRBJ2-7, with 9 bases that match TRBD2. Trimming at V came to 5 bases and at J to 4 bases, leaving 6 bases not matched to a gene. The germline gives CDR1 KGHSH, CDR2 LQKENI. The CDR3 runs 14 residues. The CDR3 protein is CASSFSGSVYEQYF. Written as DNA, the CDR3 is TGTGCCAGCTCATTTAGCGGGAGTGTTTACGAGCAGTACTTC.

The rearrangement uses TRBV11-3 and TRBJ1-4, with D uncertain. Germline V gene sequence: CDR1 SGHNT, CDR2 YENEEA. The CDR3 totals 15 residues. Trimming took off 5 bases at V and 5 bases at J, with 15 bases between the two ends. CDR3 nucleotides: TGTGCCAGCAGCATGACTAGCGGACCGAATGAAAAACTGTTTTTT. This encodes CASSMTSGPNEKLFF.

The chain joins TRBV7-9 to TRBJ2-1, with 7 bases fitting TRBD2. The J segment lost 8 bases and the V segment lost 5 bases, leaving 12 bases of the junction unmatched. Germline CDR1 reads SEHNR; CDR2 reads FQNEAQ (reference sequence). The CDR3 extends over 15 amino acids. CDR3 residues: CASSADWGGVDEQFF. DNA for the CDR3: TGTGCCAGCAGCGCCGATTGGGGGGGGGTTGATGAGCAGTTCTTC. The entire variable domain, with the rest obtained from reference TRBV7-9 and TRBJ2-1, is as follows: DTGVSQNPRHKITKRGQNVTFRCDPISEHNRLYWYRQTLGQGPEFLTYFQNEAQLEKSRLLSDRFSAERPKGSFSTLEIQRTEQGDSAMYLCASSADWGGVDEQFFGPGTRLTVL.

V gene TRBV9 combines with J gene TRBJ1-1; 7 nucleotides align to TRBD1. The CDR3 length is 17 residues. V lost 3 bases, J lost 5 bases, and 16 bases stayed unmatched. Germline values: CDR1 SGDLS, CDR2 YYNGEE. CDR3 DNA sequence: TGTGCCAGCAGCGATCCGGGACAGCGGTCTTGGGAGACTGAAGCTTTCTTT. It yields the protein CASSDPGQRSWETEAFF.